The 27 T cell receptor beta chains reported below all come from one sample, sequenced in a study of T cells in localized non-small cell lung cancer. Profiling relied on immunoSEQ multiplex PCR, and the TCRdb table lists in-frame clones only, not all of them. Altogether fewer than 90,000 clones are present, 80% being singletons, with the ten largest covering 15% to 20%. The material was PBMCs, obtained before any cancer treatment. The receptor set was obtained from a man between 35 and 75 years old with stage II squamous cell lung carcinoma.

This clone was recorded a few times. V gene TRBV10-3 combines with J gene TRBJ2-7, with 11 nucleotides matching TRBD2. Germline CDR1 and CDR2: ENHRY and SYGVKD. The CDR3 sequence is 17 residues long. The ends lost 4 bases at V and 0 bases at J; junction bases unmatched: 8. In nucleotides, the CDR3 is TGTGCCATCAGTGGCCCGGTAGCGGGAGGGACCTCCTACGAGCAGTACTTC. Translation: CAISGPVAGGTSYEQYF.

This clone was seen a single time. V usage is TRBV7-9 and J usage is TRBJ2-1; a weak D match, TRBD2 (6 bases). The CDR3 runs 15 residues. Germline-derived CDR1 and CDR2 are SEHNR and FQNEAQ (reference sequence). V gave up 4 bases and J gave up 9 bases, with 19 bases separating them. The CDR3 region has the DNA TGTGCCAGCAGCTCGATTAGGACGGGAGCGGGTGAGCAGTTCTTC. It is translated as CASSSIRTGAGEQFF.

V is TRBV7-3 and J is TRBJ1-1, with D possibly TRBD1 on 6 matching bases. The CDR3 loop spans 14 amino acids. V was trimmed by 4 bases and J by 1 base, leaving 10 bases between them. CDR1 and CDR2 from the germline V gene are SGHTA and FQGTGA. The CDR3 bases are TGTGCCAGCAGCTACGGACAGAAGAACACTGAAGCTTTCTTT. Protein: CASSYGQKNTEAFF.

The genes are TRBV7-9 and TRBJ2-2; the match to TRBD1 covers 9 bases. Losses at the gene ends were 5 bases for V and 6 bases for J; bases not matched to a gene: 4. Looked up from germline, CDR1 is SEHNR and CDR2 is FQNEAQ (reference sequence). This CDR3 comprises 14 residues. The CDR3 sequence: CASSPRTGAGELFF. The CDR3 coding sequence is TGTGCCAGCAGCCCGAGGACAGGGGCCGGGGAGCTGTTTTTT.

The V call is TRBV28, the J call TRBJ2-5; unclear D gene. V was pared by 3 bases and J by 0 bases, with 2 bases between. From germline, CDR1 is MDHEN and CDR2 SYDVKM. This CDR3 is 12 amino acids long. DNA of the CDR3: TGTGCCAGCAGTTTCCACCAAGAGACCCAGTACTTC. Translated: CASSFHQETQYF.

The rearrangement joins TRBV6-6 to TRBJ2-2; a possible D gene is TRBD1 (6 bases). V lost 8 bases to trimming and J lost 1 base, with 11 bases between them. The germline CDR1 and CDR2 sequences are MNHNY and SVGAGI (reference sequence). This CDR3 contains 14 residues. The DNA for the CDR3 is TGTGCCAGCCAGGCACAGGGGAACACCGGGGAGCTGTTTTTT. This translates into CASQAQGNTGELFF.

The chain combines TRBV19 with TRBJ1-5; D remains ambiguous. Trimming stripped 7 bases from V and 3 bases from J, with 10 bases between. This CDR3 contains 13 residues. The V gene's germline CDR1 is LNHDA and CDR2 SQIVND (reference sequence). The CDR3, as DNA: TGTGCCAGTAATAACGGTCACAATCAGCCCCAGCATTTT. Protein product: CASNNGHNQPQHF. Combining the CDR3 with reference TRBV19 and TRBJ1-5 gives the whole variable domain DGGITQSPKYLFRKEGQNVTLSCEQNLNHDAMYWYRQDPGQGLRLIYYSQIVNDFQKGDIAEGYSVSREKKESFPLTVTSAQKNPTAFYLCASNNGHNQPQHFGDGTRLSIL.

This clone was counted a few times. V usage is TRBV18 and J usage is TRBJ2-6, with D unclear. With 4 bases removed from V and 4 bases from J, the gap between germline ends came to 8 bases. Germline V gene sequence: CDR1 KGHSH, CDR2 LQKENI. The length of the CDR3 is 14 residues. In nucleotides, the CDR3 is TGTGCCAGCTCACAGGGTTCGGGGGCCAACGTCCTGACTTTC. This sequence encodes CASSQGSGANVLTF.

CDR3: CASSPLGTSGVSTDTQYF. For the CDR3, the DNA is TGTGCCAGCAGTCCCCTAGGGACTAGCGGGGTTAGCACAGATACGCAGTATTTT. The chain employs TRBV27 and TRBJ2-3, with 13 positions matching TRBD2. The J segment lost 0 bases and the V segment lost 5 bases, leaving 8 bases of the junction unmatched. The CDR3 covers 18 residues. CDR1 and CDR2 from the germline V gene are MNHEY and SMNVEV (reference sequence).

This clone was observed once. The CDR3 loop reads CATRPGRGTGELFF. DNA of the CDR3: TGTGCCACCCGACCCGGGCGGGGCACCGGGGAGCTGTTTTTT. The gene calls are TRBV2 and TRBJ2-2, with D possibly being TRBD2 (6 bases). Looked up from germline, CDR1 is SNHLY and CDR2 is FYNNEI. This CDR3 comprises 14 residues. V lost 10 bases and J 4 bases, leaving 16 bases between the germline ends.

This chain joins TRBV7-6 and TRBJ2-2, with no clear D. V was trimmed by 4 bases and J by 1 base, leaving 7 bases between them. Germline V CDR1 and CDR2: SGHVS, FNYEAQ. The CDR3 consists of 14 residues. In DNA form, the CDR3 reads TGTGCCAGCAGCTCAGTGATGAACACCGGGGAGCTGTTTTTT. Translating gives CASSSVMNTGELFF.

Concerning this clone: Other DNA sequences in the sample encode the same CDR3. The chain's CDR3 is CSVGQGEEKLFF. The CDR3, as DNA: TGCAGCGTTGGACAGGGGGAAGAAAAACTGTTTTTT. V gene TRBV29-1 combines with J gene TRBJ1-4, with 9 bases that match TRBD1. Trimming removed 4 bases from V and 8 bases from J; junction bases left unmatched: 2. The CDR3 has 12 amino acids. Germline CDR1 and CDR2: SQVTM and ANQGSEA.

The V and J genes are TRBV29-1 and TRBJ1-2; tentative D call: TRBD1 (5 bases). Deletions cut 3 bases from V and 5 bases from J, with 13 bases between. Germline V gene sequence: CDR1 SQVTM, CDR2 ANQGSEA. The CDR3 is 13 residues long. CDR3 in amino acids: CSVDALTGYGYTF. CDR3 coding DNA: TGCAGCGTTGACGCCTTAACAGGTTATGGCTACACCTTC.

This chain joins TRBV4-1 and TRBJ2-7, with D maybe TRBD1 (5 bases). Trimming removed 0 bases from V and 6 bases from J, with 9 bases in between. The germline CDR1 and CDR2 sequences are MGHRA and YSYEKL. The CDR3 spans 13 residues. The CDR3 DNA reads as TGCGCCAGCAGCCAAGAATGGGGCGCCGAGCAGTACTTC. It encodes CASSQEWGAEQYF.

This clone was seen a few times. This chain connects TRBV28 to TRBJ2-7, with TRBD2 matching 8 bases. Germline CDR1 MDHEN, CDR2 SYDVKM. V lost 6 bases and J lost 5; bases outside the gene matches: 9. The CDR3 runs to 14 residues. The CDR3 DNA reads TGTGCCAGCAGCCCGGGGGGGGCGGTGGACGAGCAGTACTTC. Translating gives CASSPGGAVDEQYF.

This clone was seen only a few times. The genes are TRBV15 and TRBJ2-5, with D uncertain. Trimming cost V 0 bases and J 5 bases, with 10 bases left between them. The length of the CDR3 is 14 residues. The germline V gene has CDR1 LNHNV and CDR2 YYDKDF (reference sequence). The chain's CDR3 is CATSREGFLETQYF. DNA for the CDR3: TGTGCCACCAGCAGAGAGGGTTTCCTCGAGACCCAGTACTTC. Filled out from reference TRBV15 and TRBJ2-5, the complete variable domain reads DAMVIQNPRYQVTQFGKPVTLSCSQTLNHNVMYWYQQKSSQAPKLLFHYYDKDFNNEADTPDNFQSRRPNTSFCFLDIRSPGLGDTAMYLCATSREGFLETQYFGPGTRLLVL.

The chain has TRBV7-9 and TRBJ1-4; D is unclear. The CDR3 runs 14 residues. Germline V gene lookup returns CDR1 SEHNR and CDR2 FQNEAQ (reference sequence). The germline V and J ends were trimmed by 1 base and 4 bases, with 7 bases remaining between them. CDR3 loop: CASSLVQNNEKLFF. The CDR3 DNA sequence: TGTGCCAGCAGCTTAGTCCAGAATAATGAAAAACTGTTTTTT.

This chain connects TRBV7-2 to TRBJ2-5, with no clear D. Trimming took 1 base from V and 5 from J, leaving 11 bases between them. This CDR3 region has 14 residues. Germline assignment: CDR1 SGHTA and CDR2 FQGNSA. CDR3 sequence reads: CASSLGRSGETQYF. As DNA, the CDR3 is TGTGCCAGCAGCTTAGGGAGATCTGGGGAGACCCAGTACTTC.

The gene calls are TRBV14 and TRBJ2-1; TRBD2 aligns across 11 bases. CDR3 length: 15 amino acids. Trimming took 6 bases from V and 3 from J; bases not matched to a gene: 4. Germline V CDR1 and CDR2: SGHDN, FVKESK. The CDR3 protein is CASSPTSGSYNEQFF. The CDR3 nucleotides read TGTGCCAGCAGTCCCACTAGCGGGAGCTACAATGAGCAGTTCTTC.

This chain connects TRBV30 to TRBJ1-5; D remains unclear. This CDR3 is 15 amino acids long. Looked up from germline, CDR1 is GTSNPN and CDR2 is SVGIG (reference sequence). V was cut by 0 bases and J by 0 bases, with 9 bases left in between. The CDR3 DNA reads as TGTGCCTGGAGTGTAAAGCGATATAGCAATCAGCCCCAGCATTTT. Its protein is CAWSVKRYSNQPQHF.

The chain recombines TRBV6-6 with TRBJ1-3; unclear D gene. V gave up 4 bases and J gave up 2 bases, with 12 bases separating them. The CDR3 sequence is 15 residues long. Germline CDR1 and CDR2: MNHNY and SVGAGI (reference sequence). This chain's CDR3 is CASSFGPGTGNTIYF. In DNA form, the CDR3 reads TGTGCCAGCAGTTTTGGGCCCGGCACTGGAAACACCATATATTTT.

The rearrangement links TRBV19 to TRBJ2-3; a possible D gene is TRBD2 (6 bases). Trimming shortened V by 3 bases and J by 0 bases, and 13 bases separated the two germline ends. Germline CDR1 LNHDA, CDR2 SQIVND (reference sequence). CDR3 length: 16 residues. The DNA for the CDR3 is TGTGCCAGTAGTATTTCCGGAGGGTCTAGCACAGATACGCAGTATTTT. Its translation is CASSISGGSSTDTQYF. Combining the CDR3 with reference TRBV19 and TRBJ2-3 gives the whole variable domain DGGITQSPKYLFRKEGQNVTLSCEQNLNHDAMYWYRQDPGQGLRLIYYSQIVNDFQKGDIAEGYSVSREKKESFPLTVTSAQKNPTAFYLCASSISGGSSTDTQYFGPGTRLTVL.

The chain employs TRBV29-1 and TRBJ2-3; 12 bases are a match to TRBD1. Trimming took 7 bases from V and 6 from J; bases not matched to a gene: 11. The length of the CDR3 is 15 residues. The germline V gene has CDR1 SQVTM and CDR2 ANQGSEA. CDR3 amino acids: CSGRGTGGLTDTQYF. For the CDR3, the DNA is TGCAGCGGACGAGGGACAGGGGGCCTGACGGATACGCAGTATTTT.

V usage is TRBV11-3 and J usage is TRBJ1-1; D unresolved. The CDR3 covers 16 residues. The ends were cut back, 5 bases at V and 5 bases at J, with 21 bases in the middle. CDR1 and CDR2 (germline): SGHNT, YENEEA. CDR3: CASSPDGRAGVTEAFF. The CDR3 DNA is TGTGCCAGCAGCCCCGACGGGCGCGCTGGAGTTACTGAAGCTTTCTTT.

The gene calls are TRBV15 and TRBJ1-5; D is unresolved. The CDR3 contains 15 residues. The V end was cut by 5 bases, the J end by 1 base, with 12 bases between. Germline CDR1 and CDR2: LNHNV and YYDKDF (reference sequence). CDR3 DNA sequence: TGTGCCACCAGCGGAGGGTTGCGCAGCAATCAGCCCCAGCATTTT. It is translated as CATSGGLRSNQPQHF.

The V call is TRBV6-1, the J call TRBJ2-1; possible D gene TRBD2, 6 bases. Germline loops: CDR1 MNHNS, CDR2 SASEGT. V gave up 7 bases and J gave up 4 bases, with 17 bases separating them. This CDR3 region has 15 residues. CDR3 bases: TGTGCCAGCATTCCCCCCCAGCGGGTATACAATGAGCAGTTCTTC. Translation gives CASIPPQRVYNEQFF.

The CDR3: CASKVTPADGYTF. The CDR3 DNA reads as TGTGCCAGCAAGGTTACACCGGCAGATGGCTACACCTTC. This chain uses TRBV2 with TRBJ1-2, with D unclear. This CDR3 region has 13 residues. Germline assignment: CDR1 SNHLY and CDR2 FYNNEI. Trimming took off 7 bases at V and 6 bases at J, with 15 bases between the two ends.